This T cell receptor (beta chain) was recorded in a study of Graves' ophthalmopathy and Graves' hyperthyroidism. With a duration under 3 months, ophthalmopathy in the donors showed moderate-to-severe activity, CAS ≥3 and NOSPECS ≥4. The diagnostic workup employed clinical symptoms, serum thyroxine, TRAb, thyroid ultrasound and orbital computed tomography. The PBMCs used were ones drawn from less than 12 ml of fresh peripheral blood. The CDR3 extends over 16 amino acids. CDR1 is SEHNR and CDR2 is FQNEAQ in the germline V gene (reference sequence). With 1 base clipped from V and 0 bases from J, the junction kept 3 bases outside the gene matches. This clonotype was detected many times. Researchers took RNA transcripts and amplified TCR beta CDR3 regions from them. Second-round multiplex PCR followed a first-round RT-PCR using HTBI primers. Each CDR3 protein gets one entry after TCRdb re-called the multiplex PCR reads with MiXCR. The data hold tens of thousands of distinct CDR3 sequences, with roughly 46% observed a single time.

The sequenced sample was peripheral blood. The TCR comes from an adult woman with Graves' ophthalmopathy. V usage is TRBV7-9 and J usage is TRBJ1-5, with 7 nucleotides matching TRBD1. CDR3 sequence reads: CASSLEGGYSNQPQHF. The CDR3 DNA reads TGTGCCAGCAGCTTAGAAGGGGGCTATAGCAATCAGCCCCAGCATTTT.